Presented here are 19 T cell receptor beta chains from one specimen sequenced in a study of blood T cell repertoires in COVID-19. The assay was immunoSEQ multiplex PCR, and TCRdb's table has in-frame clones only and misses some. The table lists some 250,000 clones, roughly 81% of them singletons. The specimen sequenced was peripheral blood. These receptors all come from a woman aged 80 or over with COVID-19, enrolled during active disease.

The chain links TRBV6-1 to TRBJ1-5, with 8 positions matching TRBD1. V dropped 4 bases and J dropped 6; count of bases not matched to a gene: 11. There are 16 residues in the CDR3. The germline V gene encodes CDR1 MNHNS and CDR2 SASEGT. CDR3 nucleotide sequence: TGTGCCAGCAGTGGAACAGGGGGTGTGTTTAGTCAGCCCCAGCATTTT. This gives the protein CASSGTGGVFSQPQHF.

The DNA of the CDR3 is TGTGCCAGCAGTTTTTCCAGGGTTAACACTGAAGCTTTCTTT. Amino acid sequence: CASSFSRVNTEAFF. This chain joins TRBV6-6 and TRBJ1-1, with D possibly matching TRBD1 (5 bases). The CDR3 is 14 residues long. V lost 4 bases and J lost 2, with 11 bases in between. CDR1 is MNHNY and CDR2 is SVGAGI in the germline V gene (reference sequence).

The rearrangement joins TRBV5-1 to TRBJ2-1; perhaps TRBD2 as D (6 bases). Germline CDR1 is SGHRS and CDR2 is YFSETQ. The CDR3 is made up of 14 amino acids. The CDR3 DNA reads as TGCGCAAGCCACCGGGACTCCACTTCAGAGGAGCAGTTCTTC. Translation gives CASHRDSTSEEQFF.

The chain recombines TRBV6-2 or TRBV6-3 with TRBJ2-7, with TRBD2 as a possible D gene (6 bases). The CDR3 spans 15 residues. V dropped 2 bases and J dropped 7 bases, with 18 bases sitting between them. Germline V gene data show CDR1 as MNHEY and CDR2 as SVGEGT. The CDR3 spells CASSYSGPSLGEQYF. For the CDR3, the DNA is TGTGCCAGCAGTTACAGCGGGCCCTCCTTGGGGGAGCAGTACTTC.

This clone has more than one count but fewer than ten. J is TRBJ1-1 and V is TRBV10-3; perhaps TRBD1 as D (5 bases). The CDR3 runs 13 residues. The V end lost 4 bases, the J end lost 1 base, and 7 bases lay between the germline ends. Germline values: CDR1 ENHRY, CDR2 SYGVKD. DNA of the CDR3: TGTGCCATCAGTGCCAGGGAGAACACTGAAGCTTTCTTT. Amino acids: CAISARENTEAFF.

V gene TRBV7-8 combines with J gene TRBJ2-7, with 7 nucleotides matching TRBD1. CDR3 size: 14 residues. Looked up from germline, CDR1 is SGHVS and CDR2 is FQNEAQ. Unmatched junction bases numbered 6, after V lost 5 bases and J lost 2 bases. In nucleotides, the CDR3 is TGTGCCAGCAGCCAAAGACAGGGAGCCTACGAGCAGTACTTC. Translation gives CASSQRQGAYEQYF.

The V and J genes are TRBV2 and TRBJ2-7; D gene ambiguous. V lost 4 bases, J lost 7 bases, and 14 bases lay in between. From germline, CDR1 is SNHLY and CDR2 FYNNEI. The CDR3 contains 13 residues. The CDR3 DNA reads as TGTGCCAGCAGTGTAACCTGGGCTGGGGAGCAGTACTTC. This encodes CASSVTWAGEQYF.

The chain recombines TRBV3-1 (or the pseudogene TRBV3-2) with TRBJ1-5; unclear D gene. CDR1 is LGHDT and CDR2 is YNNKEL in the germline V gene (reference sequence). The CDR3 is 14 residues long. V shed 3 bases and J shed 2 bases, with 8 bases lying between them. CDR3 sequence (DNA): TGTGCCAGCAGCCAGGGCTCGGGCAATCAGCCCCAGCATTTT. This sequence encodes CASSQGSGNQPQHF.

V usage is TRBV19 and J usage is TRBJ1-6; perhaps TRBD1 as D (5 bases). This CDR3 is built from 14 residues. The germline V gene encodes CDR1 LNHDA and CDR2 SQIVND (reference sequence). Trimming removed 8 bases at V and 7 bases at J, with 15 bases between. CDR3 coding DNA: TGTGCCAGTTCTTTGGGACTGCTAAATTCACCCCTCCACTTT. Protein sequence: CASSLGLLNSPLHF.

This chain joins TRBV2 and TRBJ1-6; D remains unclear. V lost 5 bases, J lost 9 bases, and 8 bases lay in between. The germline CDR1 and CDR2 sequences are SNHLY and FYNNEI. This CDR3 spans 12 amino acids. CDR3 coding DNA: TGTGCCAGCAGTAGAACTGGTTCACCCCTCCACTTT. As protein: CASSRTGSPLHF.

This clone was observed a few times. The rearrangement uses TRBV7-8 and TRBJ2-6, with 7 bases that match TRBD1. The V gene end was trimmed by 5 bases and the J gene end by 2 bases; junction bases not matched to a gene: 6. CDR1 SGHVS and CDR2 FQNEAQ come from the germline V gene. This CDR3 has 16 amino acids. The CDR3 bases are TGTGCCAGCAGCCCCAGGGGGAAGACTGGGGCCAACGTCCTGACTTTC. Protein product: CASSPRGKTGANVLTF.

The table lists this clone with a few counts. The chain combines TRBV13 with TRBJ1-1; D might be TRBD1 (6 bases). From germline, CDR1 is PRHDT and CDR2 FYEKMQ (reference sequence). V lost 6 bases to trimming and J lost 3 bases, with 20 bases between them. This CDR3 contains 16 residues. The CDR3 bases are TGTGCCAGCAGTCGACGCGGGCACAGGGTAGACACTGAAGCTTTCTTT. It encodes CASSRRGHRVDTEAFF.

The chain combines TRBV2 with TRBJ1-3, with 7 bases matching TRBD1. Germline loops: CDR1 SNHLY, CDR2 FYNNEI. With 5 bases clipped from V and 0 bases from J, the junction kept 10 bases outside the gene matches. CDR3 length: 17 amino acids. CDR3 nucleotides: TGTGCCAGCAGTCGAGGGGGCGTCCTAGTCTCTGGAAACACCATATATTTT. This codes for CASSRGGVLVSGNTIYF.

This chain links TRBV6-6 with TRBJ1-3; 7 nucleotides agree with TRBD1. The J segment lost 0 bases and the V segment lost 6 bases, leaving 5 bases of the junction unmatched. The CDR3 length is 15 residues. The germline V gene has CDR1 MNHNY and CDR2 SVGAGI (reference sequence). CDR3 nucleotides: TGTGCCAGCAGGGGGACAGAATACTCTGGAAACACCATATATTTT. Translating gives CASRGTEYSGNTIYF.

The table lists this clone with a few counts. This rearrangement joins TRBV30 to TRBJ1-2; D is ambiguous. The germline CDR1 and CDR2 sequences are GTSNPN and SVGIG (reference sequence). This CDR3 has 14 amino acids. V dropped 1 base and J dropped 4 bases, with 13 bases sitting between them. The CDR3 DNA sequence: TGTGCCTGGAGTGCGGGTGGATATGGCTATGGCTACACCTTC. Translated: CAWSAGGYGYGYTF.

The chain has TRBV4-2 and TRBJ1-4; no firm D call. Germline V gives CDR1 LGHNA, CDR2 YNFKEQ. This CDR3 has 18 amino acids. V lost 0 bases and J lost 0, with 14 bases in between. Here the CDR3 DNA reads TGTGCCAGCAGCCAAGATAGGAGGTTCCATGCAACTAATGAAAAACTGTTTTTT. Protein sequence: CASSQDRRFHATNEKLFF.

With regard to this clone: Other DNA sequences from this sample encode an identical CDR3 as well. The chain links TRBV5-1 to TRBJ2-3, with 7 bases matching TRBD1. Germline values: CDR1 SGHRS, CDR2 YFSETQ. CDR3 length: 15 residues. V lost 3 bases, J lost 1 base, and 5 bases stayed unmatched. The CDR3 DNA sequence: TGCGCCAGCAGCTCCCCCGACAGGGGCACAGATACGCAGTATTTT. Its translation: CASSSPDRGTDTQYF.

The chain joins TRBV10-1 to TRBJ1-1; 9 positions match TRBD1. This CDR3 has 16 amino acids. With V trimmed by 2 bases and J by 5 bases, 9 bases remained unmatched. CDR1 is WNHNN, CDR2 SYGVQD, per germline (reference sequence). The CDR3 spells CASSEAFTGTGTEAFF. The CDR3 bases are TGCGCCAGCAGTGAGGCGTTTACGGGGACAGGGACTGAAGCTTTCTTT.

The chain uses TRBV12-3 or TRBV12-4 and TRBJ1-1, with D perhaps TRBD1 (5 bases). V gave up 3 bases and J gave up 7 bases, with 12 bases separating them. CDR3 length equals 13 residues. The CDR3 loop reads CASSLKTAVEAFF. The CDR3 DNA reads TGTGCCAGCAGTTTGAAGACAGCCGTTGAAGCTTTCTTT.